The clone carrying this T cell receptor beta chain is classed as hyperexpanded. The source of the sample is a study of sequential checkpoint blockade in melanoma. Some clones are missing from TCRdb's copy, which holds only in-frame ones; the method was immunoSEQ multiplex PCR. The sample has about 2,400 clones, about 15% seen once. The sample's treatment: randomized to nivolumab then ipilimumab (arm A) or the reverse (arm B). V shed 1 base, J shed 0 bases, and the junction held 2 bases outside the gene matches. This CDR3 region has 18 residues. CDR1 and CDR2 (germline): SGHNT, YENEEA. This sequence originates from a human donor with melanoma. The chain uses TRBV11-3 and TRBJ2-2, with 13 bases lining up with TRBD2. Source: tumor tissue (inferred from file names), taken from a patient given nivolumab and ipilimumab in sequence. The CDR3 region is CASSLGLAGGANTGELFF. The DNA for the CDR3 is TGTGCCAGCAGCTTAGGACTAGCGGGAGGCGCGAACACCGGGGAGCTGTTTTTT.